The clone carrying this T cell receptor beta chain showed up many times. The source of the sample is a study of T-cell reconstitution after alpha-beta-depleted transplantation in children. The junction had 3 bases not matched to a gene; V was cut back by 3 bases and J by 7 bases. The germline CDR1 and CDR2 sequences are DFQATT and SNEGSKA (reference sequence). The CDR3 totals 12 residues. TCRbeta library preparation incorporated unique molecular identifiers. TCRdb recomputed calls from the PCR reads with MiXCR, one row per CDR3 protein. The sample lists some 600,000 distinct CDR3 sequences, 16% occurring once.

V is TRBV20-1 and J is TRBJ1-2, with TRBD1 identical over 9 bases. The sequencing used PBMCs from the stem cell graft donor, collected from the stem cell graft. The clonotype was recovered from a human donor who donated a stem cell graft to a child with acute myeloid leukemia. CDR3 bases: TGCAGTGCTAGTACAGGGGGCGGTGGCTACACCTTC. It codes for CSASTGGGGYTF.